The 16 T cell receptor beta chains below come from one sample, sequenced in a study of beta chain features in type 1 diabetes. The isolated RNA, all of it, was reverse transcribed, so expressed TCRB transcripts were what got sequenced. Generated by immunoSEQ multiplex PCR, the TCRdb table keeps only in-frame clones and is missing some. The data show hundreds of thousands of clones, roughly 8% seen once. Material: central memory CD4+ T cells from blood. The receptors derive from a woman aged 18 to 35 in good health.

This clone was observed a handful of times. V is TRBV7-9 and J is TRBJ1-2; the D is unclear. Trimming removed 5 bases from V and 2 bases from J, with 9 bases in between. CDR3 length: 13 residues. The V gene's germline CDR1 is SEHNR and CDR2 FQNEAQ (reference sequence). CDR3 nucleotide sequence: TGTGCCAGCAGCCCGTGGGGAAACTATGGCTACACCTTC. Translating gives CASSPWGNYGYTF.

There are a few counts of this clone. J is TRBJ1-2 and V is TRBV7-8; D is uncertain. Trimming stripped 5 bases from V and 3 bases from J, with 7 bases between. The germline gives CDR1 SGHVS, CDR2 FQNEAQ. This CDR3 is 12 amino acids long. Here the CDR3 reads CASSTRHYGYTF. Here the CDR3 DNA reads TGTGCCAGCAGCACCAGACACTATGGCTACACCTTC.

This clone was observed a few times. V usage is TRBV5-4 and J usage is TRBJ1-1; 7 bases map to TRBD1. This CDR3 has 14 amino acids. CDR1 is SGHNT and CDR2 is YYREEE in the germline V gene (reference sequence). V was clipped by 0 bases and J by 5 bases; unmatched bases: 4. Here the CDR3 reads CASSLDRGRTEAFF. CDR3 sequence (DNA): TGTGCCAGCAGCTTGGACAGGGGAAGGACTGAAGCTTTCTTT.

This clone was found a few times. The gene calls are TRBV2 and TRBJ2-7, with D unresolved. The CDR3 runs 16 residues. V shed 5 bases and J shed 2 bases, with 19 bases lying between them. In germline, CDR1 is SNHLY, CDR2 FYNNEI. The CDR3 here is CASSTPADRVTYEQYF. Written as DNA, the CDR3 is TGTGCCAGCAGTACACCGGCGGACCGCGTCACCTACGAGCAGTACTTC. The variable domain in full, with the rest retrieved from reference TRBV2 and TRBJ2-7, is EPEVTQTPSHQVTQMGQEVILRCVPISNHLYFYWYRQILGQKVEFLVSFYNNEISEKSEIFDDQFSVERPDGSNFTLKIRSTKLEDSAMYFCASSTPADRVTYEQYFGPGTRLTVT.

CDR3 amino acids: CASTRDYLSYEQYF. The CDR3 DNA follows: TGCGCCAGCACCAGGGACTACCTCTCCTACGAGCAGTACTTC. This chain uses TRBV5-1 with TRBJ2-7, with TRBD2 identical over 7 bases. The CDR3 spans 14 residues. CDR1 and CDR2 from the germline V gene are SGHRS and YFSETQ. V trimming: 6 bases; J trimming: 0 bases; junction bases outside the gene matches: 6.

The chain uses TRBV29-1 and TRBJ2-3; TRBD2 might be the D (7 bases). The CDR3 length is 14 residues. V was shortened by 2 bases and J by 7 bases, with 16 bases between the two germline ends. Germline V lookup: CDR1 SQVTM, CDR2 ANQGSEA. CDR3 sequence reads: CSVELSGGTHTQYF. The CDR3, as DNA: TGCAGCGTTGAACTCTCGGGGGGCACGCATACGCAGTATTTT.

In its sample, this clone was seen a few times. V usage is TRBV20-1 and J usage is TRBJ2-7, with D uncertain. V was clipped by 0 bases and J by 5 bases, with 5 bases between them. CDR1 and CDR2 (germline): DFQATT, SNEGSKA (reference sequence). The CDR3 runs 11 residues. The chain's CDR3 is CSAREDNEQYF. Written as DNA, the CDR3 is TGCAGTGCTAGAGAGGATAACGAGCAGTACTTC.

The gene calls are TRBV5-1 and TRBJ2-7; TRBD2 agrees at 7 bases. The ends lost 4 bases at V and 2 bases at J; junction bases unmatched: 9. Per the germline V gene, CDR1 is SGHRS and CDR2 is YFSETQ. The CDR3 is 15 residues long. CDR3 sequence reads: CASSPSSGAPYEQYF. CDR3 bases: TGCGCCAGCAGCCCCTCTAGCGGCGCTCCCTACGAGCAGTACTTC.

This clone occurred a few times. Written as DNA, the CDR3 is TGCGCCAGCTCTCGGGACTCTTACTACGAGCAGTACTTC. This translates into CASSRDSYYEQYF. V usage is TRBV10-2 and J usage is TRBJ2-7; D may be TRBD2 (6 bases). CDR3 length equals 13 residues. Germline V gives CDR1 WSHSY, CDR2 SAAADI. Trimming took off 8 bases at V and 3 bases at J, with 14 bases between the two ends.

This clone was counted a few times. The V call is TRBV7-3, the J call TRBJ2-3; 11 bases are shared with TRBD2. The CDR3 contains 17 residues. The germline CDR1 and CDR2 sequences are SGHTA and FQGTGA. The junction had 8 bases not matched to a gene; V was cut back by 5 bases and J by 1 base. CDR3 sequence (DNA): TGTGCCAGCAGCGCTACTAGCGGGGGCTTCGGCACAGATACGCAGTATTTT. This codes for CASSATSGGFGTDTQYF.

This clone was picked up a small number of times. The gene calls are TRBV18 and TRBJ2-6; TRBD1 might be the D (6 bases). Trimming stripped 6 bases from V and 0 bases from J, with 9 bases between. Germline lookup yields CDR1 KGHSH and CDR2 LQKENI. CDR3 length: 15 residues. The CDR3 sequence is CASSLQGSGANVLTF. The CDR3 region has the DNA TGTGCCAGCTCGTTACAGGGCTCTGGGGCCAACGTCCTGACTTTC.

This clone was seen only a few times. The chain combines TRBV7-2 with TRBJ2-3; no definite D call. The V end was cut by 6 bases, the J end by 2 bases, with 12 bases between. The germline CDR1 and CDR2 sequences are SGHTA and FQGNSA. The CDR3 has 14 amino acids. The CDR3 DNA reads TGTGCCAGCAGACGATCCACCTACACAGATACGCAGTATTTT. It translates to CASRRSTYTDTQYF.

In this sample, this clone turned up a few times. The rearrangement links TRBV10-3 to TRBJ1-5; D is uncertain. The CDR3 totals 15 residues. V dropped 1 base and J dropped 6 bases, with 13 bases sitting between them. CDR1 is ENHRY and CDR2 is SYGVKD in the germline V gene. CDR3 loop: CAISELGGYGQPQHF. In nucleotides, the CDR3 is TGTGCCATCAGTGAGTTAGGAGGGTACGGTCAGCCCCAGCATTTT.

The sample holds a few counts of this clone. This chain connects TRBV19 to TRBJ2-7, with 8 bases fitting TRBD2. Germline-derived CDR1 and CDR2 are LNHDA and SQIVND (reference sequence). J was trimmed by 1 base and V by 5 bases; bases with no gene match: 16. The CDR3 runs to 18 residues. The CDR3 loop reads CASSPIARSAGVSYEQYF. Here the CDR3 DNA reads TGTGCCAGTAGTCCTATCGCACGATCAGCGGGAGTTTCCTACGAGCAGTACTTC.

The chain is built from TRBV6-6 and TRBJ2-7; D unresolved. CDR3 length: 13 residues. The V end was cut by 2 bases, the J end by 0 bases, with 5 bases between. CDR1 is MNHNY, CDR2 SVGAGI, per germline (reference sequence). The CDR3 coding sequence is TGTGCCAGCAGTTACGCGGACTCCTACGAGCAGTACTTC. Residues: CASSYADSYEQYF.

The chain is built from TRBV11-2 and TRBJ2-2; the match to TRBD2 covers 12 bases. The CDR3 loop spans 16 amino acids. V gave up 5 bases and J gave up 4 bases; unmatched junction bases: 5. Germline loops: CDR1 SGHAT, CDR2 FQNNGV. The CDR3 spells CASSRTTSGSTGELFF. In nucleotides, the CDR3 is TGTGCCAGCAGCCGAACGACTAGCGGGAGCACCGGGGAGCTGTTTTTT. Drawing the rest from reference TRBV11-2 and TRBJ2-2, the complete variable domain is EAGVAQSPRYKIIEKRQSVAFWCNPISGHATLYWYQQILGQGPKLLIQFQNNGVVDDSQLPKDRFSAERLKGVDSTLKIQPAKLEDSAVYLCASSRTTSGSTGELFFGEGSRLTVL.